This T cell receptor (beta chain) was sequenced during a study of shared clonotypes between healthy human individuals. The data were produced by immunoSEQ multiplex PCR, yet TCRdb's version contains in-frame clones alone and is incomplete. The sample includes 2.3 million or so clones, 85% to 95% seen only once; the top ten take around 0.4%. Study results and limitations: Larger estimated richness was generally recorded for naive subsets relative to memory subsets.

Partitioning of CD4+ cells yielded a CD45RA+ naive subset and a CD45RA-negative memory subset. A remark on this clone: Its antigen is unknown.

Sequenced material: naive CD4+ T cells from PBMCs. This sample's subset: CD45RA+ positively selected. This TCR derives from a man in his late teens or twenties in good health. Some clones in this sample may be carry-over from other donors' samples.

The CDR3: CASSLWLSGTGVGTQYF. The CDR3 DNA follows: TGTGCCAGCAGCTTATGGCTATCCGGGACAGGAGTTGGGACCCAGTACTTC. V usage is TRBV7-2 and J usage is TRBJ2-5, with 8 nucleotides matching TRBD1. Losses at the gene ends were 2 bases for V and 7 bases for J; bases not matched to a gene: 15. The germline V gene has CDR1 SGHTA and CDR2 FQGNSA. The CDR3 covers 17 residues.